What follows are 30 T cell receptor beta chains derived from one specimen sequenced in a study of shared clonotypes between healthy human individuals. Generated by immunoSEQ multiplex PCR, the TCRdb table keeps only in-frame clones and is missing some. This repertoire shows approximately 640,000 clones, 60% to 80% found once; its top ten account for 1.5% to 2%. The sequenced material came from memory CD4+ T cells sorted from blood. Subset defined: CD45RA-negative fraction. The receptors stem from a woman aged 25 to 45 in good health.

The chain is built from TRBV7-9 and TRBJ2-5, with a tentative D call TRBD1 (5 bases). Germline lookup yields CDR1 SEHNR and CDR2 FQNEAQ (reference sequence). V lost 1 base to trimming and J lost 7 bases, with 25 bases between them. The CDR3 consists of 18 residues. The CDR3 sequence: CASSLGAPVQGRDWTQYF. The CDR3 DNA reads as TGTGCCAGCAGCTTAGGGGCACCGGTGCAGGGCCGCGATTGGACCCAGTACTTC.

The chain recombines TRBV11-2 with TRBJ2-3; 7 positions agree with TRBD2. The CDR3 extends over 15 amino acids. Germline trimming cut 5 bases from V and 4 bases from J; bases unmatched to any gene: 9. Per germline, CDR1 SGHAT and CDR2 FQNNGV. This CDR3 is CASSPWTRTADTQYF. The CDR3 DNA reads as TGTGCCAGCAGCCCCTGGACTAGAACCGCAGATACGCAGTATTTT.

This rearrangement joins TRBV5-1 to TRBJ2-5, with TRBD1 identical over 7 bases. This CDR3 has 14 residues. The V gene's germline CDR1 is SGHRS and CDR2 YFSETQ. V trimming: 4 bases; J trimming: 3 bases; junction bases outside the gene matches: 6. DNA of the CDR3: TGCGCCAGCAGCCGGGCCGGGACAGAAGAGACCCAGTACTTC. It encodes CASSRAGTEETQYF.

Note on this clone: This could be a read error, since a much larger clone is one nucleotide away. Other DNA sequences of this sample code for an identical CDR3. V gene TRBV5-6 combines with J gene TRBJ2-1; D is possibly TRBD1 (6 bases). Germline CDR1 is SGHDT and CDR2 is YYEEEE. CDR3 length equals 12 residues. The ends were cut back, 1 base at V and 7 bases at J, with 6 bases in the middle. CDR3 bases: TGTGCCAGCAGCTTGACAGGGAATGAGCAGTTCTTC. Translated: CASSLTGNEQFF.

This chain uses TRBV27 with TRBJ2-1; TRBD2 matches 10 bases. This CDR3 comprises 15 residues. The germline gives CDR1 MNHEY, CDR2 SMNVEV (reference sequence). V gave up 6 bases and J gave up 5 bases; unmatched junction bases: 7. CDR3 region: CASRDGTSANNEQFF. Here the CDR3 DNA reads TGTGCCAGCAGAGATGGGACTAGCGCAAACAATGAGCAGTTCTTC.

The rearrangement links TRBV5-1 to TRBJ1-3; D call uncertain. The CDR3 contains 14 residues. From germline, CDR1 is SGHRS and CDR2 YFSETQ. The V end lost 2 bases, the J end lost 2 bases, and 8 bases lay between the germline ends. The CDR3 DNA reads TGCGCCAGCAGCTTTTCGGGAGCTGGAAACACCATATATTTT. Translation gives CASSFSGAGNTIYF.

The chain joins TRBV5-1 to TRBJ2-5, with D tentatively TRBD1 (7 bases). The CDR3 is 14 amino acids. The V and J ends lost 4 bases and 5 bases respectively, with 15 bases between them. Germline V gives CDR1 SGHRS, CDR2 YFSETQ. CDR3 loop: CASSPTGTEETQYF. The CDR3 bases are TGCGCCAGCAGCCCGACAGGGACTGAGGAGACCCAGTACTTC.

In the case of this clone: This may stem from a read error, because a much larger clone lies one nucleotide away. The chain couples TRBV5-4 to TRBJ2-3, with no clear D. Germline assignment: CDR1 SGHNT and CDR2 YYREEE (reference sequence). The germline V and J ends were trimmed by 2 bases and 0 bases, with 4 bases remaining between them. This CDR3 is built from 13 residues. The DNA of the CDR3 is TGTGCCAGCAGCTTTGCTAGCACAGATACGCAGTATTTT. It encodes CASSFASTDTQYF.

This clone was seen only once. The chain couples TRBV5-6 to TRBJ1-5; 7 bases fit TRBD1. Trimming at V came to 2 bases and at J to 5 bases, leaving 7 bases not matched to a gene. CDR1 and CDR2 from the germline V gene are SGHDT and YYEEEE. The CDR3 is 15 amino acids. The CDR3 region is CASSFYGTVYQPQHF. CDR3 sequence (DNA): TGTGCCAGCAGCTTTTACGGGACAGTTTATCAGCCCCAGCATTTT.

The CDR3 is CASVDQPIGGGYTF. In DNA, the CDR3 is TGTGCCAGCGTAGACCAGCCAATTGGGGGTGGCTACACCTTC. The V gene is TRBV6-6, the J gene TRBJ1-2; D possibly corresponds to TRBD1 (5 bases). CDR3 length: 14 amino acids. Germline CDR1 and CDR2: MNHNY and SVGAGI (reference sequence). V dropped 8 bases and J dropped 7 bases, with 20 bases sitting between them.

For this clone: Just one base apart from a much larger clone, this may be a read error. The CDR3 reads CASSLVGGEQFF. DNA of the CDR3: TGTGCCAGCAGCTTAGTGGGGGGTGAGCAGTTCTTC. The chain uses TRBV7-9 and TRBJ2-1; D perhaps matches TRBD2 (6 bases). The CDR3 is 12 residues long. With 1 base removed from V and 9 bases from J, the gap between germline ends came to 7 bases. Germline V gene sequence: CDR1 SEHNR, CDR2 FQNEAQ (reference sequence).

Comments on this clone: Other DNA sequences of this sample code for an identical CDR3. The J gene is TRBJ1-4, the V gene TRBV18, with 10 nucleotides matching TRBD1. J gave up 5 bases and V 3 bases, and 3 bases lay outside the gene matches. This CDR3 is 15 amino acids long. Germline CDR1 reads KGHSH; CDR2 reads LQKENI. CDR3 bases: TGTGCCAGCTCACCTCCGGGACAGGGGAATGAAAAACTGTTTTTT. Residues: CASSPPGQGNEKLFF.

The rearrangement joins TRBV5-1 to TRBJ1-2; D is perhaps TRBD1 (5 bases). CDR3 length equals 11 residues. With 4 bases removed from V and 8 bases from J, the gap between germline ends came to 9 bases. Germline V gene data show CDR1 as SGHRS and CDR2 as YFSETQ. CDR3: CASSQGAGYTF. The CDR3 DNA reads TGCGCCAGCAGCCAAGGGGCCGGCTACACCTTC.

This chain links TRBV7-6 with TRBJ2-2, with TRBD2 identical over 7 bases. The CDR3 has 17 residues. The germline V gene has CDR1 SGHVS and CDR2 FNYEAQ. The ends lost 0 bases at V and 6 bases at J; junction bases unmatched: 10. DNA for the CDR3: TGTGCCAGCAGCTTAGCGTTGGGGAGCGGGAATCCCGGGGAGCTGTTTTTT. It is translated as CASSLALGSGNPGELFF.

The gene calls are TRBV30 and TRBJ2-1; D uncertain. The CDR3 is made up of 12 amino acids. V was trimmed by 2 bases and J by 6 bases, leaving 8 bases between them. The germline V gene encodes CDR1 GTSNPN and CDR2 SVGIG (reference sequence). CDR3 sequence: CAWSQAGNEQFF. The DNA for the CDR3 is TGTGCCTGGAGTCAAGCAGGCAATGAGCAGTTCTTC.

CDR3 sequence: CASSLGLRSYEQYF. Here the CDR3 DNA reads TGCGCCAGCAGCCTGGGACTCAGATCCTACGAGCAGTACTTC. The rearrangement joins TRBV5-1 to TRBJ2-7; possibly TRBD2 for D (6 bases). The CDR3 is 14 residues long. Trimming pared 4 bases from V and 1 base from J, leaving 12 bases between. Germline V gives CDR1 SGHRS, CDR2 YFSETQ.

This chain connects TRBV9 to TRBJ2-1, with D possibly being TRBD2 (5 bases). The germline CDR1 and CDR2 sequences are SGDLS and YYNGEE. The CDR3 spans 15 residues. Trimming cost V 3 bases and J 4 bases, with 14 bases left between them. The CDR3 region is CASSALGGYYNEQFF. The CDR3 nucleotides are TGTGCCAGCAGCGCCCTTGGCGGGTATTACAATGAGCAGTTCTTC.

Of note for this clone: In the same sample, other DNA sequences code for this CDR3. This chain uses TRBV19 with TRBJ2-2, with 9 bases that match TRBD1. The CDR3 loop spans 16 amino acids. Looked up from germline, CDR1 is LNHDA and CDR2 is SQIVND (reference sequence). V lost 5 bases and J lost 3; bases outside the gene matches: 7. The CDR3 nucleotides are TGTGCCAGTAGTCCCGGGACAGGGATAGACACCGGGGAGCTGTTTTTT. This encodes CASSPGTGIDTGELFF.

The rearrangement uses TRBV4-1 and TRBJ2-7, with 9 bases matching TRBD2. Germline V lookup: CDR1 MGHRA, CDR2 YSYEKL. V trimming: 0 bases; J trimming: 3 bases; junction bases outside the gene matches: 9. The CDR3 consists of 17 residues. The CDR3 bases are TGCGCCAGCAGCCAAGAGCCGGGACTAGCTGATTTCTACGAGCAGTACTTC. Protein: CASSQEPGLADFYEQYF.

In DNA form, the CDR3 reads TGTGCCAGCAACTCCCCCGGGACAGGTCTTAACTATGGCTACACCTTC. Translating it yields CASNSPGTGLNYGYTF. This chain links TRBV28 with TRBJ1-2, with 8 bases matching TRBD1. This CDR3 is built from 16 residues. CDR1 and CDR2 (germline): MDHEN, SYDVKM. J lost 1 base, V lost 7 bases, and 11 bases had no gene match.

This chain connects TRBV5-1 to TRBJ2-2, with D possibly matching TRBD2 (6 bases). The V and J ends lost 2 bases and 5 bases respectively, with 16 bases between them. There are 16 residues in the CDR3. The germline gives CDR1 SGHRS, CDR2 YFSETQ. The chain's CDR3 is CASSLAGGDVTGELFF. CDR3 bases: TGCGCCAGCAGCTTAGCTGGAGGGGACGTTACCGGGGAGCTGTTTTTT.

The genes are TRBV5-1 and TRBJ1-5; perhaps TRBD1 as D (6 bases). V lost 0 bases to trimming and J lost 7 bases, with 17 bases between them. The CDR3 runs 16 residues. CDR1 and CDR2 from the germline V gene are SGHRS and YFSETQ. The CDR3 spells CASSLVPGADIQPQHF. For the CDR3, the DNA is TGCGCCAGCAGCTTGGTCCCAGGGGCGGACATCCAGCCCCAGCATTTT.

This sequence joins TRBV6-4 and TRBJ2-6, with unresolved D. This CDR3 contains 17 residues. V was clipped by 4 bases and J by 1 base, with 14 bases between them. Germline V gives CDR1 MRHNA, CDR2 SNTAGT. Written as DNA, the CDR3 is TGTGCCAGCAGTGCCCGGGCTCGCGCTTCTGGGGCCAACGTCCTGACTTTC. Residues: CASSARARASGANVLTF.

The chain employs TRBV18 and TRBJ1-5; TRBD1 matches at 8 bases. V was clipped by 4 bases and J by 3 bases; unmatched bases: 8. The CDR3 extends over 16 amino acids. Germline-derived CDR1 and CDR2 are KGHSH and LQKENI. As DNA, the CDR3 is TGTGCCAGCTCACGAAACAGGGGGGGAGTCAATCAGCCCCAGCATTTT. Its translation is CASSRNRGGVNQPQHF.

The V call is TRBV5-8, the J call TRBJ2-2, with TRBD2 matching 11 bases. From germline, CDR1 is SGHTS and CDR2 YDEGEE. V shed 3 bases and J 2 bases; nucleotides not matched to a gene: 6. The CDR3 consists of 17 residues. CDR3 sequence reads: CASSSGGLAVNTGELFF. The CDR3 nucleotides read TGTGCCAGCAGCTCGGGGGGACTAGCGGTTAACACCGGGGAGCTGTTTTTT.

This clone was found a few times. The J gene is TRBJ2-2, the V gene TRBV6-1, with 9 bases identical to TRBD2. V lost 3 bases to trimming and J lost 4 bases; unmatched junction nucleotides: 9. CDR1 is MNHNS, CDR2 SASEGT, per germline. The CDR3 runs to 17 residues. CDR3 region: CASSERAGGPVTGELFF. The CDR3 coding sequence is TGTGCCAGCAGTGAGAGAGCGGGAGGACCCGTCACCGGGGAGCTGTTTTTT.

This chain links TRBV11-2 with TRBJ2-1, with 7 bases identical to TRBD2. Germline V CDR1 and CDR2: SGHAT, FQNNGV. The CDR3 totals 16 residues. V shed 2 bases, J shed 3 bases, and the junction held 7 bases outside the gene matches. The CDR3 reads CASSLIWSSGYNEQFF. The CDR3 DNA sequence: TGTGCCAGCAGCTTAATTTGGTCTAGCGGCTACAATGAGCAGTTCTTC.

This clone has ten or more counts. This chain connects TRBV4-1 to TRBJ2-3; TRBD1 might be the D (6 bases). The ends were cut back, 0 bases at V and 4 bases at J, with 11 bases in the middle. The CDR3 is 15 residues long. Germline CDR1 reads MGHRA; CDR2 reads YSYEKL. For the CDR3, the DNA is TGCGCCAGCAGCCAAGATCTCCACAGGGCAGATACGCAGTATTTT. This gives the protein CASSQDLHRADTQYF.

The V gene is TRBV19, the J gene TRBJ1-2; no firm D call. The CDR3 consists of 14 residues. The V gene's germline CDR1 is LNHDA and CDR2 SQIVND (reference sequence). Trimming cost V 4 bases and J 8 bases, with 17 bases left between them. CDR3 in DNA: TGTGCCAGTAGTAGAGGCGGGGAGGCTCGCGGCTACACCTTC. Translating gives CASSRGGEARGYTF.

This clone came up a few times. The V call is TRBV19, the J call TRBJ1-4; maybe TRBD1 (5 bases). CDR1 is LNHDA, CDR2 SQIVND, per germline (reference sequence). Trimming took 6 bases from V and 0 from J, leaving 11 bases between them. This CDR3 comprises 15 residues. DNA for the CDR3: TGTGCCAGTAGATTGGTAGGGGCAACTAATGAAAAACTGTTTTTT. Translation: CASRLVGATNEKLFF.